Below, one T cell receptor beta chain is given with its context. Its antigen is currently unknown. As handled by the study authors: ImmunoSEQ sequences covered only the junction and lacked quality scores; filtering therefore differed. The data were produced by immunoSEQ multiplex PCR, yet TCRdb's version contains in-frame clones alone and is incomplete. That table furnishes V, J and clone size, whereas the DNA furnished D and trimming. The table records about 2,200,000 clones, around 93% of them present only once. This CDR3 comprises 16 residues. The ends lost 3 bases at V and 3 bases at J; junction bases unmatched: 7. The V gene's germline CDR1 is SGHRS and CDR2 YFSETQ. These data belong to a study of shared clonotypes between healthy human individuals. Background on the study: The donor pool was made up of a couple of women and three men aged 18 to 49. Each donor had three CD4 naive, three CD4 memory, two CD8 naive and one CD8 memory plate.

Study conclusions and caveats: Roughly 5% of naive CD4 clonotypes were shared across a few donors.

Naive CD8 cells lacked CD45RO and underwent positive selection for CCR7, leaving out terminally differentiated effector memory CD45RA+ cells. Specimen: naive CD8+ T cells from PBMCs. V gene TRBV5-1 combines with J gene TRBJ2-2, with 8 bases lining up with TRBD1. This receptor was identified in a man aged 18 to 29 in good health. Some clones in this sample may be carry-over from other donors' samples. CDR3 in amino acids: CASSSSHRGYTGELFF. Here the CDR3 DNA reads TGCGCCAGCAGCTCCTCCCACAGGGGGTACACCGGGGAGCTGTTTTTT.